Below are 19 T cell receptor beta chains sequenced from a single sample in a study of T-cell reconstitution after alpha-beta-depleted transplantation in children (dated by TCRdb to 2016 to 2018). The library was obtained by PCR. Sequencing relied on an Illumina HiSeq 2500. TCR libraries were prepared with molecular barcoding, using unique molecular identifiers to normalize TCRbeta repertoire quantification. Using fastp trimming at Q25 and MiXCR clonotype assembly, TCRdb reanalyzed the public sequencing data and kept in-frame beta chains. Each CDR3 protein gets just one entry, which takes the most common genes and DNA from the rows behind it. A total of 450,000 to 600,000 distinct CDR3 sequences appear in this sample, about 30% of them only once. The leading ten clones occupy 2% to 2.5% of the sample. This material consisted of PBMCs from the stem cell graft donor, taken from the stem cell graft. Source of these receptors: a human donor who donated a stem cell graft to a child with aplastic anemia.

This clonotype was picked up a small number of times. The J gene is TRBJ1-4, the V gene TRBV7-2; 7 bases are a match to TRBD1. The CDR3 runs 14 residues. Germline-derived CDR1 and CDR2 are SGHTA and FQGNSA. The V segment lost 5 bases and the J segment 4 bases; nucleotides outside the gene matches: 4. DNA of the CDR3: TGTGCCAGCAGCAAGGGACAGAGTAATGAAAAACTGTTTTTT. Its translation: CASSKGQSNEKLFF. Full variable domain (rest looked up from reference TRBV7-2 and TRBJ1-4): GAGVSQSPSNKVTEKGKDVELRCDPISGHTALYWYRQSLGQGLEFLIYFQGNSAPDKSGLPSDRFSAERTGGSVSTLTIQRTQQEDSAVYLCASSKGQSNEKLFFGSGTQLSVL.

The chain has TRBV7-9 and TRBJ2-7, with 14 bases fitting TRBD2. This CDR3 contains 16 residues. After removal of 5 bases from V and 5 bases from J, the junction contained 8 bases not matched to a gene. CDR1 is SEHNR, CDR2 FQNEAQ, per germline (reference sequence). The CDR3 loop reads CASSKGTSGSRDEQYF. The CDR3 region has the DNA TGTGCCAGCAGCAAAGGGACTAGCGGGAGTCGGGACGAGCAGTACTTC.

The rearrangement joins TRBV28 to TRBJ2-5; perhaps D is TRBD1 or TRBD2 (5 bases each). Germline V gives CDR1 MDHEN, CDR2 SYDVKM. The V gene lost 7 bases and the J gene lost 5 bases, with 17 bases spanning the gap. CDR3 length: 14 residues. The CDR3 DNA reads as TGTGCCAGCACCCCGCTGGGACCCAGGGAGACCCAGTACTTC. This sequence encodes CASTPLGPRETQYF.

The V and J genes are TRBV21-1 and TRBJ2-4; the table's D call, TRBD2, was not checked against the DNA. TRBV21-1 is labeled a pseudogene. CDR3 size: 16 residues. The CDR3 here is CASSESLGGVWNIQYF. The CDR3 region has the DNA TGTGCCAGCAGCGAGTCGCTCGGCGGGGTTTGGAACATTCAGTACTTC.

The chain's CDR3 is CASSLRSNEKLFF. For the CDR3, the DNA is TGTGCCAGCAGTCTCCGTAGTAATGAAAAACTGTTTTTT. This chain uses TRBV6-1 with TRBJ1-4, with unresolved D. The V gene lost 5 bases and the J gene lost 4 bases, with 8 bases spanning the gap. The CDR3 has 13 amino acids. Germline V gene lookup returns CDR1 MNHNS and CDR2 SASEGT.

As to this clonotype: At one of its ends the junction is not consistent with the germline gene, which may arise from a read error. V is TRBV20-1 and J is TRBJ2-2; 7 nucleotides align to TRBD1. Germline CDR1 and CDR2: DFQATT and SNEGSKA (reference sequence). This CDR3 has 16 amino acids. CDR3 region: CCARDATGPNTGELFF. Written as DNA, the CDR3 is TGCTGTGCTAGAGATGCGACAGGGCCGAACACCGGGGAGCTGTTTTTT.

The chain carries TRBV20-1 and TRBJ2-3; D is ambiguous. CDR3 size: 11 residues. CDR1 and CDR2 (germline): DFQATT, SNEGSKA (reference sequence). V shed 4 bases and J shed 7 bases, with 9 bases lying between them. CDR3 sequence reads: CSANIAYTQYF. CDR3 sequence (DNA): TGCAGTGCTAATATTGCTTATACGCAGTATTTT.

V and J are TRBV29-1 and TRBJ2-5; D might be TRBD1 or TRBD2, each matching 5 bases. V was trimmed by 0 bases and J by 2 bases, leaving 10 bases between them. CDR3 length equals 14 residues. The germline gives CDR1 SQVTM, CDR2 ANQGSEA. CDR3 in amino acids: CSVEDLGVQETQYF. The CDR3 DNA sequence: TGCAGCGTTGAAGATCTGGGGGTACAAGAGACCCAGTACTTC. The full variable domain, rest sourced from reference TRBV29-1 and TRBJ2-5, is SAVISQKPSRDICQRGTSLTIQCQVDSQVTMMFWYRQQPGQSLTLIATANQGSEATYESGFVIDKFPISRPNLTFSTLTVSNMSPEDSSIYLCSVEDLGVQETQYFGPGTRLLVL.

This clonotype appeared a few times. The chain is built from TRBV7-2 and TRBJ1-2, with D possibly TRBD1 on 5 matching bases. Looked up from germline, CDR1 is SGHTA and CDR2 is FQGNSA. The CDR3 is 13 amino acids. Trimming shortened V by 1 base and J by 8 bases, and 11 bases separated the two germline ends. The CDR3 spells CASSLGQTVGYTF. In nucleotides, the CDR3 is TGTGCCAGCAGCTTAGGACAGACGGTGGGCTACACCTTC.

This chain links TRBV5-1 with TRBJ2-1; no firm D call. The V end was cut by 3 bases, the J end by 8 bases, with 21 bases between. The CDR3 extends over 16 amino acids. Germline CDR1 and CDR2: SGHRS and YFSETQ. In nucleotides, the CDR3 is TGCGCCAGCAGCTCCCCAGCCCAATACCCGGGCGATGAGCAGTTCTTC. Its protein product is CASSSPAQYPGDEQFF.

This rearrangement joins TRBV6-2 or TRBV6-3 to TRBJ2-1, with 8 positions matching TRBD1. Germline trimming cut 6 bases from V and 13 bases from J; bases unmatched to any gene: 8. The CDR3 consists of 12 residues. The germline CDR1 and CDR2 sequences are MNHEY and SVGEGT. The CDR3 reads CASSHPGGGQFF. CDR3 sequence (DNA): TGTGCCAGCAGCCACCCAGGGGGCGGCCAGTTCTTC.

The CDR3 bases are TGTGCCAGCAGATATCCCGGAACGGGAGGGCCGAACACCGGGGAGCTGTTTTTT. This codes for CASRYPGTGGPNTGELFF. The V call is TRBV11-2, the J call TRBJ2-2, with TRBD2 identical over 8 bases. V was clipped by 6 bases and J by 0 bases; unmatched bases: 12. The CDR3 sequence is 18 residues long. Germline V lookup: CDR1 SGHAT, CDR2 FQNNGV.

This clonotype has just a few counts. CDR3: CAGARDSYEQYF. CDR3 DNA sequence: TGTGCCGGGGCGAGGGATTCCTACGAGCAGTACTTC. This chain links TRBV7-2 with TRBJ2-7; D possibly matches TRBD1 or TRBD2 (5 bases each). CDR3 length: 12 amino acids. Germline V lookup: CDR1 SGHTA, CDR2 FQGNSA. Trimming pared 11 bases from V and 1 base from J, leaving 12 bases between.

V is TRBV7-7 and J is TRBJ2-5; a possible D gene is TRBD2 (6 bases). Between the trimmed V and J ends, which lost 3 bases and 5 bases, there was a span of 13 bases. This CDR3 comprises 14 residues. From germline, CDR1 is SSHAT and CDR2 FNYEAQ (reference sequence). The CDR3 nucleotides are TGTGCCAGCAGCTTTACGGGAGACGGGGAGACCCAGTACTTC. It yields the protein CASSFTGDGETQYF.

This clonotype was seen more than once but under ten times. J is TRBJ2-1 and V is TRBV2; D unresolved. The CDR3 consists of 14 residues. Germline values: CDR1 SNHLY, CDR2 FYNNEI. Trimming stripped 3 bases from V and 2 bases from J, with 8 bases between. CDR3 sequence: CASSDVGPYNEQFF. The CDR3 coding sequence is TGTGCCAGCAGTGATGTCGGGCCCTACAATGAGCAGTTCTTC.

This chain links TRBV20-1 with TRBJ1-2, with D hard to call. In germline, CDR1 is DFQATT, CDR2 SNEGSKA (reference sequence). Trimming cost V 6 bases and J 1 base, with 18 bases left between them. CDR3 length: 15 residues. The CDR3 loop is CSASLEAAFNYGYTF. CDR3 coding DNA: TGCAGTGCCAGTCTTGAGGCCGCCTTTAACTATGGCTACACCTTC.

There are a few counts of this clonotype. The J gene is TRBJ1-1, the V gene TRBV6-2 or TRBV6-3; unclear D gene. Germline V gene sequence: CDR1 MNHEY, CDR2 SVGEGT. Trimming took off 1 base at V and 1 base at J, with 10 bases between the two ends. CDR3 length: 15 residues. The CDR3: CASSYLAAPNTEAFF. CDR3 nucleotide sequence: TGTGCCAGCAGTTACTTGGCGGCCCCGAACACTGAAGCTTTCTTT.

This clonotype was found a few times. This chain connects TRBV12-3 or TRBV12-4 to TRBJ1-6; maybe TRBD1 (5 bases). V lost 3 bases, J lost 5 bases, and 11 bases lay in between. This CDR3 spans 15 amino acids. The CDR3 reads CASSFVGADNSPLHF. In nucleotides, the CDR3 is TGTGCCAGCAGTTTTGTTGGGGCGGATAATTCACCCCTCCACTTT.

This clonotype was counted only a few times. CDR3 residues: CSFQGGAGDPGNTIYF. DNA for the CDR3: TGCAGTTTTCAGGGTGGGGCAGGGGATCCTGGAAACACCATATATTTT. The V and J genes are TRBV29-1 and TRBJ1-3; D possibly corresponds to TRBD1 (6 bases). The CDR3 extends over 16 amino acids. CDR1 and CDR2 from the germline V gene are SQVTM and ANQGSEA.